The 11 T cell receptor beta chains below all came from one sample that was sequenced in a study of cytomegalovirus exposure and HLA in healthy donors. The PCR employed 60 Vbeta primers together with 13 Jbeta primers. The repertoire was sequenced with immunoSEQ multiplex PCR; TCRdb's copy has only in-frame clones and lacks some. The repertoire holds under 200,000 clones, with roughly 75% as singletons. The sample was PBMCs. All receptors derive from a woman in her thirties or forties in good health and CMV-seropositive.

This chain connects TRBV11-2 to TRBJ1-3; the D is unclear. The CDR3 covers 15 residues. Trimming removed 4 bases at V and 0 bases at J, with 10 bases between. CDR1 and CDR2 (germline): SGHAT, FQNNGV. The CDR3 region has the DNA TGTGCCAGCAGCTCTACCCGGGGCTCTGGAAACACCATATATTTT. Protein: CASSSTRGSGNTIYF.

The chain uses TRBV30 and TRBJ1-3; D gene uncertain. Germline V CDR1 and CDR2: GTSNPN, SVGIG (reference sequence). This CDR3 has 13 residues. Trimming took off 2 bases at V and 4 bases at J, with 9 bases between the two ends. CDR3 sequence reads: CAWSNNTGNTIYF. Here the CDR3 DNA reads TGTGCCTGGAGTAACAATACGGGAAACACCATATATTTT.

The V gene is TRBV28, the J gene TRBJ2-2; D might be TRBD2 (5 bases). In germline, CDR1 is MDHEN, CDR2 SYDVKM. The V gene lost 5 bases and the J gene lost 4 bases, with 14 bases spanning the gap. The CDR3 consists of 15 residues. CDR3 bases: TGTGCCAGCAGTGGCGCGATTCGGGGCACCGGGGAGCTGTTTTTT. As protein: CASSGAIRGTGELFF.

This chain connects TRBV9 to TRBJ1-1; the D is unclear. V gave up 4 bases and J gave up 0 bases, with 10 bases separating them. Per the germline V gene, CDR1 is SGDLS and CDR2 is YYNGEE. The length of the CDR3 is 14 residues. CDR3 amino acids: CASSLSQVNTEAFF. The CDR3 region has the DNA TGTGCCAGCAGCTTGTCTCAGGTGAACACTGAAGCTTTCTTT.

The J gene is TRBJ2-1, the V gene TRBV10-3; 10 positions agree with TRBD1. The CDR3 has 14 amino acids. Unmatched junction bases numbered 6, after V lost 7 bases and J lost 6 bases. Germline V gene data show CDR1 as ENHRY and CDR2 as SYGVKD. Here the CDR3 DNA reads TGTGCCATCACCCCGGGACAGGGGTCCAATGAGCAGTTCTTC. Its translation is CAITPGQGSNEQFF.

This clone was found a few times. The chain uses TRBV10-2 and TRBJ1-5; TRBD1 matches at 9 bases. The germline V gene encodes CDR1 WSHSY and CDR2 SAAADI. Trimming cost V 4 bases and J 6 bases; bases outside gene matches: 7. This CDR3 region has 15 residues. CDR3 DNA sequence: TGCGCCAGCAGTGCTACAGGGGGCAGAGGTCAGCCCCAGCATTTT. It yields the protein CASSATGGRGQPQHF.

This chain joins TRBV6-5 and TRBJ2-1; no reliable D call. CDR1 MNHEY and CDR2 SVGAGI come from the germline V gene. The CDR3 is 15 amino acids. Trimming pared 2 bases from V and 8 bases from J, leaving 16 bases between. CDR3 protein: CASSYRIQDLYEQFF. CDR3 DNA sequence: TGTGCCAGCAGTTACCGAATTCAGGATTTATATGAGCAGTTCTTC.

Of note for this clone: One junction end does not reproduce the germline sequence, and a read error may be involved. The rearrangement links TRBV11-2 to TRBJ1-2; D call uncertain. The CDR3 spans 11 residues. Germline CDR1 and CDR2: SGHAT and FQNNGV. CDR3 sequence: CASSLDRFFAF. The CDR3 nucleotides read TGTGCCAGCAGCTTAGATCGGTTCTTCGCCTTC.

This clone showed up just a few times. This rearrangement joins TRBV19 to TRBJ2-1; 7 bases fit TRBD2. The CDR3 loop spans 13 amino acids. Germline assignment: CDR1 LNHDA and CDR2 SQIVND (reference sequence). Trimming at V came to 7 bases and at J to 7 bases, leaving 7 bases not matched to a gene. The CDR3 spells CASTVAGVNEQFF. CDR3 bases: TGTGCCAGTACTGTGGCGGGAGTTAATGAGCAGTTCTTC.

J is TRBJ1-3 and V is TRBV19, with a possible D match to TRBD1 (6 bases). The CDR3 spans 14 residues. V was clipped by 5 bases and J by 2 bases, with 10 bases between them. Germline assignment: CDR1 LNHDA and CDR2 SQIVND (reference sequence). DNA for the CDR3: TGTGCCAGTAGTTCCCCAGGGGCTGGAAACACCATATATTTT. Protein sequence: CASSSPGAGNTIYF.

J is TRBJ2-1 and V is TRBV20-1; no clear D gene. CDR1 DFQATT and CDR2 SNEGSKA come from the germline V gene (reference sequence). The length of the CDR3 is 10 residues. Trimming took off 1 base at V and 7 bases at J, with 2 bases between the two ends. The CDR3 sequence is CSARVNEQFF. The CDR3 DNA reads as TGCAGTGCTAGAGTAAATGAGCAGTTCTTC.